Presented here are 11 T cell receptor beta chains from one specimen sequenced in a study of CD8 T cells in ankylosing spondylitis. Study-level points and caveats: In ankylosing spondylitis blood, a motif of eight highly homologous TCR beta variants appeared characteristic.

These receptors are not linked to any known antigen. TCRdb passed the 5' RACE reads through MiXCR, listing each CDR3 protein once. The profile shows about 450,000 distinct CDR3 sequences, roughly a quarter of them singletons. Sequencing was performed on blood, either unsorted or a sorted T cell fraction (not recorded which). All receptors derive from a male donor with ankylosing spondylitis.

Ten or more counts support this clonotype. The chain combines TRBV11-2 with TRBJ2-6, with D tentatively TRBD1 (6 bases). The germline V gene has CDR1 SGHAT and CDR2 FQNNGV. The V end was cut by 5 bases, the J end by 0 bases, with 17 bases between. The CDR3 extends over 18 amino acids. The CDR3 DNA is TGTGCCAGCAGCCCCCGGGACACATCGATCTCTGGGGCCAACGTCCTGACTTTC. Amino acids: CASSPRDTSISGANVLTF.

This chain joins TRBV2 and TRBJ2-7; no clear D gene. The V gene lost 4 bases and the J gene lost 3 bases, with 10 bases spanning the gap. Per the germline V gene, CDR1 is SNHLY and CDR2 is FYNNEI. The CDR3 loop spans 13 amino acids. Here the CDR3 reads CASSGNVGYEQYF. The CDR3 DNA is TGTGCCAGCAGTGGCAATGTGGGCTACGAGCAGTACTTC.

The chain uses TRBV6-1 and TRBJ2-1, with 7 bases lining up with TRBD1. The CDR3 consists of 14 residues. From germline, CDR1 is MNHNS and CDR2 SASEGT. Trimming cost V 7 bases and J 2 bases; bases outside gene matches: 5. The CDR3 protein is CASNPDRAYNEQFF. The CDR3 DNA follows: TGTGCCAGCAATCCCGACAGGGCCTACAATGAGCAGTTCTTC.

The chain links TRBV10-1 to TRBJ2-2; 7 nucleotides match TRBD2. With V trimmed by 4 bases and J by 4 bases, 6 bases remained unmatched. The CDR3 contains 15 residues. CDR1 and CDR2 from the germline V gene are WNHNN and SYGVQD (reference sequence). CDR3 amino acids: CASSGRRESTGELFF. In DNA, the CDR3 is TGCGCCAGCAGTGGTCGGCGGGAGAGCACCGGGGAGCTGTTTTTT.

The DNA for the CDR3 is TGTGCCATCAGTGAGACGGACAGGGAAGGCGAAAAACTGTTTTTT. It specifies CAISETDREGEKLFF. V usage is TRBV10-3 and J usage is TRBJ1-4, with TRBD1 matching 8 bases. CDR3 length equals 15 residues. Germline CDR1 ENHRY, CDR2 SYGVKD. The ends lost 2 bases at V and 8 bases at J; junction bases unmatched: 7.

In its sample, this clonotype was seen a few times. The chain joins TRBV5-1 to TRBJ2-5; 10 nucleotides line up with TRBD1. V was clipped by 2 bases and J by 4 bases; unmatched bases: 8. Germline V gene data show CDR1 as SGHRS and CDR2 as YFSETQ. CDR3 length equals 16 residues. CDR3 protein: CASSFSTGGFGETQYF. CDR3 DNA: TGCGCCAGCAGCTTCTCGACAGGGGGCTTCGGAGAGACCCAGTACTTC.

CDR3 nucleotide sequence: TGCAGCGTTGAAAGGGGAGGGACCGGGGAGCTGTTTTTT. It codes for CSVERGGTGELFF. This chain joins TRBV29-1 and TRBJ2-2, with TRBD2 identical over 7 bases. This CDR3 contains 13 residues. The germline gives CDR1 SQVTM, CDR2 ANQGSEA. Trimming cost V 2 bases and J 5 bases; bases outside gene matches: 2.

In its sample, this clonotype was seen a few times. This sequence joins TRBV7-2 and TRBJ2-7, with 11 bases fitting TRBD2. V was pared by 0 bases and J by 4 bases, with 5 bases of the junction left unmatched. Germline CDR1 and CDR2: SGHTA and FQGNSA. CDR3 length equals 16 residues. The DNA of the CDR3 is TGTGCCAGCAGCTTAGCGGGCGGGACTAGCGGTTACGAGCAGTACTTC. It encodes CASSLAGGTSGYEQYF.

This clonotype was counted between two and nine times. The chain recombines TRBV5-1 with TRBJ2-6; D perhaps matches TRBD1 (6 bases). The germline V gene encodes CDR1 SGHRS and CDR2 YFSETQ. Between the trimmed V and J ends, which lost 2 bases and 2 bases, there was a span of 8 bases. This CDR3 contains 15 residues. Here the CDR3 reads CASSFTGTGANVLTF. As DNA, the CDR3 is TGCGCCAGCAGCTTTACAGGGACTGGGGCCAACGTCCTGACTTTC. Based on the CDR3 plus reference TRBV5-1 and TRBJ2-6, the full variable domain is KAGVTQTPRYLIKTRGQQVTLSCSPISGHRSVSWYQQTPGQGLQFLFEYFSETQRNKGNFPGRFSGRQFSNSRSEMNVSTLELGDSALYLCASSFTGTGANVLTFGAGSRLTVL.

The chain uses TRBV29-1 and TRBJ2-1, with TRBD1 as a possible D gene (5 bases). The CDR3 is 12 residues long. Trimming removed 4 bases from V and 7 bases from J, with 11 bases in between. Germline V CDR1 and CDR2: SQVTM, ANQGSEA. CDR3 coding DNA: TGCAGCGTTGTGTTCCAGGGAAATGAGCAGTTCTTC. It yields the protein CSVVFQGNEQFF.

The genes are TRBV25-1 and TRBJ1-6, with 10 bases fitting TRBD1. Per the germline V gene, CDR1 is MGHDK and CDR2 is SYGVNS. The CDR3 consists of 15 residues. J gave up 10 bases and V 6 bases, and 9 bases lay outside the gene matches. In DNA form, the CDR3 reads TGTGCCAGCAGCGAGGACAGGGGGAGAGGCTCACCCCTCCACTTT. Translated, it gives CASSEDRGRGSPLHF. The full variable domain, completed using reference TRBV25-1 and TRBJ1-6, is EADIYQTPRYLVIGTGKKITLECSQTMGHDKMYWYQQDPGMELHLIHYSYGVNSTEKGDLSSESTVSRIRTEHFPLTLESARPSHTSQYLCASSEDRGRGSPLHFGNGTRLTVT.